Here is one T cell receptor beta chain with its context. Its antigen is unidentified. Data came from immunoSEQ multiplex PCR; TCRdb stores just in-frame clones and leaves some out. Here the sample spans 150,000 to 180,000 clones, roughly 90% being singletons. The data stem from a study of T cell responses to AZD1222 COVID-19 vaccine. On the study more broadly: Second-dose intervals near 4 or 12 weeks were combined.

The study's findings and limits: Spike-specific TCRs gained breadth and depth after people received two AZD1222 doses. All repertoire sampling was performed exclusively after the peak T cell response. White British people made up most donors, females outnumbered males, and clonal diversity was possibly underestimated.

Germline CDR1 ENHRY, CDR2 SYGVKD. Trimming removed 2 bases at V and 2 bases at J, with 3 bases between. The CDR3 totals 12 residues. This sequence joins TRBV10-3 and TRBJ2-5, with unresolved D. Material: peripheral blood, obtained on day 0 of AZD1222 vaccination. The clonotype was recovered from an adult in good health. The CDR3 spells CAISEEQETQYF. The CDR3 DNA follows: TGTGCCATCAGTGAGGAACAAGAGACCCAGTACTTC.